What follows describes a single T cell receptor beta chain. The target of this receptor is not known. No clone much larger than this one lies a single base away; base qualities are absent. The label giving this sample's time point can be read as: about 28 days (+/-7) after the second vaccine dose. AZD1222 recipients with second doses at about 4 weeks or about 12 weeks were pooled, because spike-specific TCR depth and breadth did not differ between schedules. The vaccinee samples were drawn from two UK trials, COV001 and COV002, one of which was a single-blind randomized controlled phase 2/3 trial testing AZD1222 (ChAdOx1 nCoV-19) in healthy adults. Trial participant PBMC samples were collected at day 0 and day 28 after the second dose for TCRbeta chain sequencing. The data derive from a study of T cell responses to AZD1222 COVID-19 vaccine (dated by TCRdb to the early 2020s). About the study as a whole: A total of 233 trial participants underwent TCR sequencing, of whom 200 to 220 received two doses of AZD1222 and approximately 25 received two doses of the MenACWY control vaccine. Trial participants were enrolled by age into 18-55, 56-69 and 70-plus year subgroups, with approximately 160, 26 and 62 TCR-sequenced participants respectively.

Measured from the cysteine to the phenylalanine, the CDR3 is 13 residues long. The retained sequence is limited to the CDR3, 39 bases, with the frame set at the first base. From a lookup of the germline V gene, CDR1 and CDR2 are SGHAT and FQNNGV. V sheds 1 base and J sheds 4 bases, leaving 8 bases between their ends. The study at large found these results: Most participants were white British and females outnumbered males, and the authors suggested that clonal diversity may have been underestimated. A significant rise in spike-specific TCR breadth and depth was observed after two AZD1222 doses relative to day 0 and relative to MenACWY recipients. In the small 56-69-year group, the increase in depth fell short of significance, most likely because of low power. The whole spike protein was spanned by vaccine-associated CD4 TCRs, and dominant responses were seen in regions 160-218 and 743-854. Because no day 14 peak-response samples were available, the repertoires could be characterized only after the peak T cell response. Reportedly, almost half of the unique spike-specific TCRs recognized epitopes lying outside the regions that are mutated in the B.1.351 and B.1.1.7 variants. Conclusions about previously exposed vaccinees are limited, since just five or six AZD1222 recipients were seropositive for SARS-CoV-2 at baseline.

The CDR3 regions of human TCRbeta chains were analyzed by immunosequencing. On the study's bioinformatics: TCRs in the repertoires were compared against a reference library of SARS-CoV-2-specific TCRs that had been generated with the MIRA antigen-specificity platform. Breadth was defined as the fraction of unique TCRs that were SARS-CoV-2-associated. Depth was defined as the fraction of total T cells that were SARS-CoV-2-associated. Using the MIRA data, each spike-specific TCR was mapped to the spike region that the TCR reacts to and placed in a CD4 or CD8 class. Log10-transformed breadth and depth values were compared by one-way ANOVA with Sidak's multiple comparisons tests. The table comes from immuneACCESS by way of TCRdb, which keeps in-frame sequences with V and J called. Part of the clones is missing from these tables; in studies checked, under half for an unresolved V gene and the rest for unknown reasons. That table furnishes V, J and clone size, whereas the DNA furnished D and trimming. The sample data list about 84,000 clones, and about 93% of these were observed just once. The top ten constitute around 10% of the sample.

Recombination linked TRBV11-2 to TRBJ2-7, with no confident D gene call. This clonotype was obtained from an adult who received the AZD1222 COVID-19 vaccine. The specimen comprised peripheral blood, sampled 28 days after the second AZD1222 dose. The CDR3 here reads CASSLGRQYEQYF. The sequence in DNA is TGTGCCAGCAGCTTAGGACGGCAGTACGAGCAGTACTTC.